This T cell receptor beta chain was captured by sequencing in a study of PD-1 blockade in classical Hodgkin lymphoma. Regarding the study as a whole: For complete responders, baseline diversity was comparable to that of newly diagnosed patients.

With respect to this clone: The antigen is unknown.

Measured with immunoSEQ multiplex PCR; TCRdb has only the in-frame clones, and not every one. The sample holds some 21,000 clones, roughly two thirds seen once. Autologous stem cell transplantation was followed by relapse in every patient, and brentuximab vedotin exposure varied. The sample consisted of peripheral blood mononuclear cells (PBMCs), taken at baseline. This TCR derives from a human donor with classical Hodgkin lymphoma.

CDR3 DNA sequence: TGTGCCAGCAGTTACCCCGACGGAATCGAAGCTTTCTTT. Its protein is CASSYPDGIEAFF. The chain is built from TRBV6-5 and TRBJ1-1; D remains unclear. Trimming shortened V by 2 bases and J by 8 bases, and 12 bases separated the two germline ends. The CDR3 consists of 13 residues. From germline, CDR1 is MNHEY and CDR2 SVGAGI.